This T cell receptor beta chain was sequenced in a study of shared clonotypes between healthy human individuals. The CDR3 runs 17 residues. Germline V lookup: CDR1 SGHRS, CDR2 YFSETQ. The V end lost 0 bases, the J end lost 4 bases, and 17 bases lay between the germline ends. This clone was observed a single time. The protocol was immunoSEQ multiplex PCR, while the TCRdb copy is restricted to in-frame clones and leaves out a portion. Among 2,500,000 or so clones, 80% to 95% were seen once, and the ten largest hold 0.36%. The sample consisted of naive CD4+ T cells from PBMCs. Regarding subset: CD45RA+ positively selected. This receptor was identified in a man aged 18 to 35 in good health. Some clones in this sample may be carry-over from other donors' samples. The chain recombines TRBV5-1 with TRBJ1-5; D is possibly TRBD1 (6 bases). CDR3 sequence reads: CASSLAASGEGNQPQHF. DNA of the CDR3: TGCGCCAGCAGCTTGGCGGCCTCAGGGGAAGGGAATCAGCCCCAGCATTTT.